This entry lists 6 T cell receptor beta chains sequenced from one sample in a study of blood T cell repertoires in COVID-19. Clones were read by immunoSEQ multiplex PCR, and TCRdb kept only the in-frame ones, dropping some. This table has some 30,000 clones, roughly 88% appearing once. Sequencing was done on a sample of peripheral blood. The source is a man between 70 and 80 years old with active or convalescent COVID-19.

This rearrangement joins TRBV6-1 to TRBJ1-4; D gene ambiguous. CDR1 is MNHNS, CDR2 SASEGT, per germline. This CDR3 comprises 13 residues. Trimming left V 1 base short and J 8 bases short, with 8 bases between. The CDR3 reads CASSEGSGEKLFF. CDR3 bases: TGTGCCAGCAGTGAAGGGTCGGGGGAAAAACTGTTTTTT.

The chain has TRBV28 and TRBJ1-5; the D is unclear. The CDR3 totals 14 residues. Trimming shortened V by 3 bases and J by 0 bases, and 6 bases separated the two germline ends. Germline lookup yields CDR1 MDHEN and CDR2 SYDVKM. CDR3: CASSFLYSNQPQHF. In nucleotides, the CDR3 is TGTGCCAGCAGTTTCCTTTATAGCAATCAGCCCCAGCATTTT.

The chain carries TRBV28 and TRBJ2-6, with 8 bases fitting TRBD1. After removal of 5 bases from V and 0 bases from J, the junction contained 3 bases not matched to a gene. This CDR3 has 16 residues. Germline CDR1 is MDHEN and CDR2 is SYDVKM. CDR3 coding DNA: TGTGCCAGCAGTCGGACAGGGCTCTCTGGGGCCAACGTCCTGACTTTC. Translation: CASSRTGLSGANVLTF.

The CDR3 spells CASSLARHQETQYF. CDR3 nucleotide sequence: TGTGCCAGCAGCTTGGCCAGGCACCAAGAGACCCAGTACTTC. This sequence joins TRBV7-9 and TRBJ2-5; D call uncertain. This CDR3 is built from 14 residues. Germline V gene sequence: CDR1 SEHNR, CDR2 FQNEAQ (reference sequence). V was trimmed by 3 bases and J by 0 bases, leaving 8 bases between them.

The DNA of the CDR3 is TGTGCCAGCTCATCGACGGGACAGGGTAGCTACGAGCAGTACTTC. Translated, it gives CASSSTGQGSYEQYF. The chain recombines TRBV18 with TRBJ2-7, with 9 nucleotides matching TRBD1. This CDR3 has 15 amino acids. Germline CDR1 is KGHSH and CDR2 is LQKENI. With 5 bases clipped from V and 3 bases from J, the junction kept 8 bases outside the gene matches.

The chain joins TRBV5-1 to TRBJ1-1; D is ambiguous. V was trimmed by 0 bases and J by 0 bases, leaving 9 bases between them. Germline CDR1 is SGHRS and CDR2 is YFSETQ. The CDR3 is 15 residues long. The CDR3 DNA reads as TGCGCCAGCAGCTTGGGATCTACGGTGAACACTGAAGCTTTCTTT. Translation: CASSLGSTVNTEAFF.